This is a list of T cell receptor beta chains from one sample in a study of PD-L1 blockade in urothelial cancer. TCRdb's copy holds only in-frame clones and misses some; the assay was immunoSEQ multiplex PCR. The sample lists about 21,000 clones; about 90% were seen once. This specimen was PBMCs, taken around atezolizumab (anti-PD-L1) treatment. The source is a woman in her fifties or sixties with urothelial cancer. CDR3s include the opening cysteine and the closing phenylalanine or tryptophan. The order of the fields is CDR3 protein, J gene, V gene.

cdr3_aa: CASSLGPRGQLYNEQFF
j_call: TRBJ2-1
v_call: TRBV7-9

cdr3_aa: CASSQEGGTTYEQYF
j_call: TRBJ2-7
v_call: TRBV4-3

cdr3_aa: CASTKSHEQFF
j_call: TRBJ2-1
v_call: TRBV27

cdr3_aa: CASTPPRPGGSTSLNTEAFF
j_call: TRBJ1-1
v_call: TRBV28

cdr3_aa: CASRDSGRLETQYF
j_call: TRBJ2-5
v_call: TRBV28

cdr3_aa: CASSTWTANTEAFF
j_call: TRBJ1-1
v_call: TRBV19

cdr3_aa: CASSDTTGGTGELFF
j_call: TRBJ2-2
v_call: TRBV6-1

cdr3_aa: CASSLHLAGNTQYF
j_call: TRBJ2-3
v_call: TRBV27

cdr3_aa: CTSKNKKPGNQPQHF
j_call: TRBJ1-5
v_call: TRBV6-6

cdr3_aa: CASSQGRREGPHEQYF
j_call: TRBJ2-7
v_call: TRBV4-2

cdr3_aa: CASSFGGSKEAFF
j_call: TRBJ1-1
v_call: TRBV7-8

cdr3_aa: CASRVDRGNQPQHF
j_call: TRBJ1-5
v_call: TRBV6-1

cdr3_aa: CASSRIAGSTDTQYF
j_call: TRBJ2-3
v_call: TRBV6-6

cdr3_aa: CASSAPLGQEDWAKNIQYF
j_call: TRBJ2-4
v_call: TRBV6-4

cdr3_aa: CASSLRAGTSGHTGELFF
j_call: TRBJ2-2
v_call: TRBV7-2

cdr3_aa: CASSLAPSGRARSYNEQFF
j_call: TRBJ2-1
v_call: TRBV5-1

cdr3_aa: CASSPELGPNYGYTF
j_call: TRBJ1-2
v_call: TRBV11-2

cdr3_aa: CASSQEMRQSNEKLFF
j_call: TRBJ1-4
v_call: TRBV4-1

cdr3_aa: CASSADRGQQTQYF
j_call: TRBJ2-5
v_call: TRBV7-7

cdr3_aa: CASSRGLAMTNEQFF
j_call: TRBJ2-1
v_call: TRBV27

cdr3_aa: CSVEGHNTGELFF
j_call: TRBJ2-2
v_call: TRBV29-1

cdr3_aa: CASSPVRSSEQFF
j_call: TRBJ2-1
v_call: TRBV7-3

cdr3_aa: CASSLQGSTEAFF
j_call: TRBJ1-1
v_call: TRBV7-3

cdr3_aa: CASSPGQGAYEQYF
j_call: TRBJ2-7
v_call: TRBV7-2

cdr3_aa: CASSSLGGKRYTQYF
j_call: TRBJ2-3
v_call: TRBV28

cdr3_aa: CASIPLRQGGQETQYF
j_call: TRBJ2-5
v_call: TRBV6-6

cdr3_aa: CASSSRVSGGAETQYF
j_call: TRBJ2-5
v_call: TRBV13

cdr3_aa: CSVGGGNRAEAFF
j_call: TRBJ1-1
v_call: TRBV29-1

cdr3_aa: CASSPTAFEKLFF
j_call: TRBJ1-4
v_call: TRBV7-9

cdr3_aa: CASSVEAGNTGELFF
j_call: TRBJ2-2
v_call: TRBV9

cdr3_aa: CASSLWGTGGYEQYF
j_call: TRBJ2-7
v_call: TRBV5-5

cdr3_aa: CASSPGGTASNYGYTF
j_call: TRBJ1-2
v_call: TRBV7-2

cdr3_aa: CASLPEAGANVLTF
j_call: TRBJ2-6
v_call: TRBV5-1

cdr3_aa: CASSLGGTGAGELFF
j_call: TRBJ2-2
v_call: TRBV13

cdr3_aa: CASSAGLAGHQETQYF
j_call: TRBJ2-5
v_call: TRBV9

cdr3_aa: CASSPTSGSSDTQYF
j_call: TRBJ2-3
v_call: TRBV2

cdr3_aa: CASSVRAGGIYEQYF
j_call: TRBJ2-7
v_call: TRBV9

cdr3_aa: CSVWSGNTEAFF
j_call: TRBJ1-1
v_call: TRBV29-1

cdr3_aa: CASSPDRVSRGYTF
j_call: TRBJ1-2
v_call: TRBV5-4

cdr3_aa: CASNDGRDRTYEQYF
j_call: TRBJ2-7
v_call: TRBV28

cdr3_aa: CAWSSGQGRGEQFF
j_call: TRBJ2-1
v_call: TRBV30

cdr3_aa: CASSSIAGADGETQYF
j_call: TRBJ2-5
v_call: TRBV5-1

cdr3_aa: CASTLGGRSWVQYF
j_call: TRBJ2-7
v_call: TRBV28

cdr3_aa: CASSQVQDAAGNTIYF
j_call: TRBJ1-3
v_call: TRBV4-1

cdr3_aa: CASSQVPYGEEADTQYF
j_call: TRBJ2-3
v_call: TRBV4-2

cdr3_aa: CASSLAGLSYEQYF
j_call: TRBJ2-7
v_call: TRBV11-2

cdr3_aa: CASSWDFSVGQYF
j_call: TRBJ2-3
v_call: TRBV9

cdr3_aa: CASSYLSGKNGEQYF
j_call: TRBJ2-7
v_call: TRBV6-6

cdr3_aa: CASSPDLGVFTEQFF
j_call: TRBJ2-1
v_call: TRBV6-6

cdr3_aa: CASSRPGQGRDEQYF
j_call: TRBJ2-7
v_call: TRBV7-8

cdr3_aa: CASSSDRGYEGYTF
j_call: TRBJ1-2
v_call: TRBV5-1

cdr3_aa: CASSLSGGSLNTIYF
j_call: TRBJ1-3
v_call: TRBV5-1

cdr3_aa: CASSPGGREGSEQYF
j_call: TRBJ2-7
v_call: TRBV9

cdr3_aa: CASSAGLAGLNEQFF
j_call: TRBJ2-1
v_call: TRBV9